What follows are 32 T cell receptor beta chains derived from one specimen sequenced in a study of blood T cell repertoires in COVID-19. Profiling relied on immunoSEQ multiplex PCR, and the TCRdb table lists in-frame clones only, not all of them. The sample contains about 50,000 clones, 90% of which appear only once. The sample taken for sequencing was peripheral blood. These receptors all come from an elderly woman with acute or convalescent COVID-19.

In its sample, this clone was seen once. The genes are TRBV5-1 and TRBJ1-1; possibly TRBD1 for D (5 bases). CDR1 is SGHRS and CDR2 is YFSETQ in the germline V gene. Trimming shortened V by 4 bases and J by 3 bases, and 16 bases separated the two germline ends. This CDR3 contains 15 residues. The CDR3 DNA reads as TGCGCCAGCAGCGGACCGGACGGAGGGGACACTGAAGCTTTCTTT. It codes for CASSGPDGGDTEAFF.

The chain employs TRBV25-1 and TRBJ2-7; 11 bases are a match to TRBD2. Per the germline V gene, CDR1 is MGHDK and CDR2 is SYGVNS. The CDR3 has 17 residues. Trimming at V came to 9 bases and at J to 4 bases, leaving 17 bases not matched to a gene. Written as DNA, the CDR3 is TGTGCCAGTACGGCAAACGAGGGACTAGCGGCAAAGTACGAGCAGTACTTC. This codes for CASTANEGLAAKYEQYF.

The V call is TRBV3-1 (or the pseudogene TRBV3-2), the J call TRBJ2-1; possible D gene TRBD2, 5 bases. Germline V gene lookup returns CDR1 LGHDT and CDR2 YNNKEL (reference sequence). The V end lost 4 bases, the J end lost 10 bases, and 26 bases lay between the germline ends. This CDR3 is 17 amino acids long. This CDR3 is CASSPQGLGVSRREQFF. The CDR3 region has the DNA TGTGCCAGCAGCCCTCAAGGCCTCGGGGTCTCACGCCGGGAGCAGTTCTTC.

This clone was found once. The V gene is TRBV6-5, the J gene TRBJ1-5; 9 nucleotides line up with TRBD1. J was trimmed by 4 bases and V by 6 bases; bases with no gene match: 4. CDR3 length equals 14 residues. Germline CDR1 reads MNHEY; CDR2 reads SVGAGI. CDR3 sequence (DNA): TGTGCCAGCAGGACAGGGGGGAGAAATCAGCCCCAGCATTTT. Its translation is CASRTGGRNQPQHF.

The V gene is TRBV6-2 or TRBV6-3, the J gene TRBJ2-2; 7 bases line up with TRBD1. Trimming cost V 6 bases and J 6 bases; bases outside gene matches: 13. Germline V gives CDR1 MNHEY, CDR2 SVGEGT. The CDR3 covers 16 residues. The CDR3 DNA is TGTGCCAGCAGCCACATGAGGGACAGACGAGCCGGGGAGCTGTTTTTT. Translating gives CASSHMRDRRAGELFF.

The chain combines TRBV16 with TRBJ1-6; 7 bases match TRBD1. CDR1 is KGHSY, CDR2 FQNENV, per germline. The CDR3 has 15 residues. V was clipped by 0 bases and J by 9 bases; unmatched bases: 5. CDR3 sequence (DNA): TGTGCCAGCAGCCAATCGGCAGGGGGATCTTCACCCCTCCACTTT. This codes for CASSQSAGGSSPLHF.

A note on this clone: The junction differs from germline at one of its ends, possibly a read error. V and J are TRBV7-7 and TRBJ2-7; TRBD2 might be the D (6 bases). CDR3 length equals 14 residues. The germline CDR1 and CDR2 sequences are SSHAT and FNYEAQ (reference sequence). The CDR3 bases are TGTGCTAGCAGCTTAGCGCACTCGGCGGGGGAGCAGTACTTC. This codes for CASSLAHSAGEQYF.

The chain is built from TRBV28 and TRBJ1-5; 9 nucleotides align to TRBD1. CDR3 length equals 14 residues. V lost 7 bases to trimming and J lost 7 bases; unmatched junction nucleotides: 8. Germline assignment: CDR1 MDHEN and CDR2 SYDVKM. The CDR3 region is CASNSGTGNQPQHF. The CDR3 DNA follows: TGTGCCAGCAACTCCGGGACAGGGAACCAGCCCCAGCATTTT.

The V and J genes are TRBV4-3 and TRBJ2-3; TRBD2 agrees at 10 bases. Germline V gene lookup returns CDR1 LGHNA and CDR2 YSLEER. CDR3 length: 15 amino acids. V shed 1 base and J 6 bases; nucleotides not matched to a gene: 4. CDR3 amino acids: CASSQGQRGGDTQYF. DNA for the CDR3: TGCGCCAGCAGCCAAGGGCAGCGGGGGGGGGATACGCAGTATTTT.

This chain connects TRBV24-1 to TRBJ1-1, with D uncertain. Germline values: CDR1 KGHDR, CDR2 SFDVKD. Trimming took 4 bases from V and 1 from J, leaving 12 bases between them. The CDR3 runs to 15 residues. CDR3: CATSDRWRENTEAFF. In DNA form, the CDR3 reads TGTGCCACCAGTGACAGATGGAGGGAGAACACTGAAGCTTTCTTT.

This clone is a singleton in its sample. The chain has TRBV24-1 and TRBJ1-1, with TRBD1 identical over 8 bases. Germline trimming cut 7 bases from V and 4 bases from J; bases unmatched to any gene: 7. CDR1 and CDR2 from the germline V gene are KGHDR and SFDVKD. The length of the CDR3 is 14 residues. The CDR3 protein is CATRGQGSSTEAFF. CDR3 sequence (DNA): TGTGCCACCAGAGGACAGGGCAGTAGCACTGAAGCTTTCTTT.

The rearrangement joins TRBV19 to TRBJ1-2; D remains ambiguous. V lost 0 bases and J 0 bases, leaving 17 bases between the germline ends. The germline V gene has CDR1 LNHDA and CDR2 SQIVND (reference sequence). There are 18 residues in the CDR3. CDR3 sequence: CASSIEGMGRWANYGYTF. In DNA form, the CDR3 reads TGTGCCAGTAGTATAGAGGGGATGGGGAGATGGGCTAACTATGGCTACACCTTC.

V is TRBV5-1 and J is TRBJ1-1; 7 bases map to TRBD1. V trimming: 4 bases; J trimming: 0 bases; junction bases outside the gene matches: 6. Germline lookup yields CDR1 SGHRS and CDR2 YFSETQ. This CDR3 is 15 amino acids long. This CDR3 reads CASSPGQTLNTEAFF. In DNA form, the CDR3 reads TGCGCCAGCAGCCCGGGACAGACCCTGAACACTGAAGCTTTCTTT. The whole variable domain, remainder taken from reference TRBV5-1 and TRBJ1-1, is KAGVTQTPRYLIKTRGQQVTLSCSPISGHRSVSWYQQTPGQGLQFLFEYFSETQRNKGNFPGRFSGRQFSNSRSEMNVSTLELGDSALYLCASSPGQTLNTEAFFGQGTRLTVV.

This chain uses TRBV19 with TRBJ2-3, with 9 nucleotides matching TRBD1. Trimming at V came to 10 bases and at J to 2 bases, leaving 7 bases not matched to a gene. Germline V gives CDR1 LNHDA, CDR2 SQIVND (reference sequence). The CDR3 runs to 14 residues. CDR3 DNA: TGTGCCACCGGGACAGGGACAGACACAGATACGCAGTATTTT. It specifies CATGTGTDTDTQYF. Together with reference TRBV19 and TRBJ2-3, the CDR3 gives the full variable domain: DGGITQSPKYLFRKEGQNVTLSCEQNLNHDAMYWYRQDPGQGLRLIYYSQIVNDFQKGDIAEGYSVSREKKESFPLTVTSAQKNPTAFYLCATGTGTDTDTQYFGPGTRLTVL.

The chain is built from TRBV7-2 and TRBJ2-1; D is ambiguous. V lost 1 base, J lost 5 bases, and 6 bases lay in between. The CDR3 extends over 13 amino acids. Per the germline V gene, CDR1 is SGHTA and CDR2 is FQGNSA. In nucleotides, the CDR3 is TGTGCCAGCAGCTTAGTTATCGACAATGAGCAGTTCTTC. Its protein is CASSLVIDNEQFF. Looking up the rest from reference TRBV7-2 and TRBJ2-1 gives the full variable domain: GAGVSQSPSNKVTEKGKDVELRCDPISGHTALYWYRQSLGQGLEFLIYFQGNSAPDKSGLPSDRFSAERTGGSVSTLTIQRTQQEDSAVYLCASSLVIDNEQFFGPGTRLTVL.

The CDR3 is CASSVRTSYGYTF. CDR3 nucleotides: TGTGCCAGCAGCGTCAGGACAAGCTATGGCTACACCTTC. The chain joins TRBV9 to TRBJ1-2; the D gene is possibly TRBD1 (5 bases). The CDR3 spans 13 residues. Germline V gene data show CDR1 as SGDLS and CDR2 as YYNGEE. Trimming removed 2 bases from V and 4 bases from J, with 9 bases in between.

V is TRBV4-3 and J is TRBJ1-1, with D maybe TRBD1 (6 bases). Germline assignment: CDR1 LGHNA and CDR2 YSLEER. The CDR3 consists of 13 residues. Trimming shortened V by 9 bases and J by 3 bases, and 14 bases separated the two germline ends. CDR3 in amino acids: CASKRDTYTEAFF. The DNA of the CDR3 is TGCGCCAGTAAACGGGACACGTACACTGAAGCTTTCTTT.

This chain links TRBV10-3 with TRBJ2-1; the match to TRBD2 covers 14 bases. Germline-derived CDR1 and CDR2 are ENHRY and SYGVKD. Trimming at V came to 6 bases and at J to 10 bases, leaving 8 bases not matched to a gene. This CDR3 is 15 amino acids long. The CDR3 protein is CAIRPGLAGVVEQFF. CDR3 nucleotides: TGTGCCATCAGGCCGGGACTAGCGGGAGTTGTGGAGCAGTTCTTC.

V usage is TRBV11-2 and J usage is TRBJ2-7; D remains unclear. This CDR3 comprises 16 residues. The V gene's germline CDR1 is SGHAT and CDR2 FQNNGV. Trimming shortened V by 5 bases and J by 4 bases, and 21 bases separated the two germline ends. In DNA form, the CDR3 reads TGTGCCAGCAGCCCCGAAGGCGTGACAACCCCTTACGAGCAGTACTTC. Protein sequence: CASSPEGVTTPYEQYF.

The CDR3 DNA reads as TGTGCCACCAGTGATATTGGGGGGACCTACAATGAGCAGTTCTTC. Amino acid sequence: CATSDIGGTYNEQFF. The genes are TRBV24-1 and TRBJ2-1; D is perhaps TRBD2 (6 bases). The V end lost 3 bases, the J end lost 2 bases, and 10 bases lay between the germline ends. Germline-derived CDR1 and CDR2 are KGHDR and SFDVKD. CDR3 size: 15 residues.

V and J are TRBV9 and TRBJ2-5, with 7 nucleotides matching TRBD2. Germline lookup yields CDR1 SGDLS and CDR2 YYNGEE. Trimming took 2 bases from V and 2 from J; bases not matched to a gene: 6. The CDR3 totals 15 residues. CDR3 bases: TGTGCCAGCAGCGTCGGGCTAGCGGAGCAAGAGACCCAGTACTTC. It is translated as CASSVGLAEQETQYF.

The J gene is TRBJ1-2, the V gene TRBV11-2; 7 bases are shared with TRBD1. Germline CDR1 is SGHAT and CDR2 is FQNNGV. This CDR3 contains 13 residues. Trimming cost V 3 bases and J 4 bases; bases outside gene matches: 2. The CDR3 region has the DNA TGTGCCAGCAGCTTTGGACAGGTCTATGGCTACACCTTC. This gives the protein CASSFGQVYGYTF. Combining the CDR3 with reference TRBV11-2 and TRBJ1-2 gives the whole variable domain EAGVAQSPRYKIIEKRQSVAFWCNPISGHATLYWYQQILGQGPKLLIQFQNNGVVDDSQLPKDRFSAERLKGVDSTLKIQPAKLEDSAVYLCASSFGQVYGYTFGSGTRLTVV.

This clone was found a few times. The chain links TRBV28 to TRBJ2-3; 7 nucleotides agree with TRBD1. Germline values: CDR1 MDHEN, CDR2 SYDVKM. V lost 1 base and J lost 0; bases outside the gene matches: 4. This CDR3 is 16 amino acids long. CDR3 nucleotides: TGTGCCAGCAGTTTATCTGGGACAGCTAGCACAGATACGCAGTATTTT. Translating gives CASSLSGTASTDTQYF.

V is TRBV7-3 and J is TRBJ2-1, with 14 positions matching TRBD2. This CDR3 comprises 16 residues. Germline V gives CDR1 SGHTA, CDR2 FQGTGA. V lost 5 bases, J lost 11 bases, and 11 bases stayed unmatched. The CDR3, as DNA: TGTGCCAGCAGCCAGGCGAGACTAGCGGGAGGGCGAAAGCAGTTCTTC. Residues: CASSQARLAGGRKQFF. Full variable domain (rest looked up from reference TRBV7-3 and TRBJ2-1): GAGVSQTPSNKVTEKGKYVELRCDPISGHTALYWYRQSLGQGPEFLIYFQGTGAADDSGLPNDRFFAVRPEGSVSTLKIQRTERGDSAVYLCASSQARLAGGRKQFFGPGTRLTVL.

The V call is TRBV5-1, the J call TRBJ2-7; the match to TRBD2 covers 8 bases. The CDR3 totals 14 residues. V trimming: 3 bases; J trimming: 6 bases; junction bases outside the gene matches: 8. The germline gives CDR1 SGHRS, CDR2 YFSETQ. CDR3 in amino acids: CASSSNPGLGEQYF. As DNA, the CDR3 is TGCGCCAGCAGCTCAAACCCGGGACTAGGCGAGCAGTACTTC. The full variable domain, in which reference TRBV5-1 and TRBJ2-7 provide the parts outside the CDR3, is KAGVTQTPRYLIKTRGQQVTLSCSPISGHRSVSWYQQTPGQGLQFLFEYFSETQRNKGNFPGRFSGRQFSNSRSEMNVSTLELGDSALYLCASSSNPGLGEQYFGPGTRLTVT.

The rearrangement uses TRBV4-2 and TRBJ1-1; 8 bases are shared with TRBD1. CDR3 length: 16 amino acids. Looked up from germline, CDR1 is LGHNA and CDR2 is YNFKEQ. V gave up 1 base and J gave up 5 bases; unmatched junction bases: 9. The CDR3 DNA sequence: TGTGCCAGCAGCCAAGCCGGGTCCAGGGGGCTAACTGAAGCTTTCTTT. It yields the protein CASSQAGSRGLTEAFF.

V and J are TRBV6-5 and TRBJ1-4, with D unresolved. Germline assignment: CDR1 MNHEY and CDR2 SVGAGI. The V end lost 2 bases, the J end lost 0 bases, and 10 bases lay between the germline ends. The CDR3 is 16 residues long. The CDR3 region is CASSYKRGATNEKLFF. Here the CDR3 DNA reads TGTGCCAGCAGTTACAAGCGGGGAGCAACTAATGAAAAACTGTTTTTT.

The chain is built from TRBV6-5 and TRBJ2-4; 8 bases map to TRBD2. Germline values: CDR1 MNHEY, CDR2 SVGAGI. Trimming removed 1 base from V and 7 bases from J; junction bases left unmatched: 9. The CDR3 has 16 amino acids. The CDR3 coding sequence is TGTGCCAGCAGTTACTTGTCGGGAGGGGTGGAGAACATTCAGTACTTC. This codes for CASSYLSGGVENIQYF.

DNA for the CDR3: TGTGCCAGCAGCTTAGGGATAGGGGACACTGAAGCTTTCTTT. Protein sequence: CASSLGIGDTEAFF. The chain joins TRBV7-2 to TRBJ1-1; maybe TRBD1 (5 bases). The CDR3 consists of 14 residues. Trimming pared 1 base from V and 3 bases from J, leaving 9 bases between. Germline V gene sequence: CDR1 SGHTA, CDR2 FQGNSA.

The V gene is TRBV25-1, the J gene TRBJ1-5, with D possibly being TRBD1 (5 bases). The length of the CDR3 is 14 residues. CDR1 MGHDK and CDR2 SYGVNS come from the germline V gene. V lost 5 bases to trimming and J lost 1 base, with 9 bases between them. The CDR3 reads CASSPRGSNQPQHF. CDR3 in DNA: TGTGCCAGCAGTCCTCGGGGGAGCAATCAGCCCCAGCATTTT.

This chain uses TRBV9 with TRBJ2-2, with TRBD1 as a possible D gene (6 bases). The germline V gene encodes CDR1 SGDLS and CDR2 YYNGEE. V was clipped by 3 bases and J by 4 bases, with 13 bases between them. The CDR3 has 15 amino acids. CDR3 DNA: TGTGCCAGCAGCGACAGGGACCGAGCCACCGGGGAGCTGTTTTTT. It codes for CASSDRDRATGELFF.

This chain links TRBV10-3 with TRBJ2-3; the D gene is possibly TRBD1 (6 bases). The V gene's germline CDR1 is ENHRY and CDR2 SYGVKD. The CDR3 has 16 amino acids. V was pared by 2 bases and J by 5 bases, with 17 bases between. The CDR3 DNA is TGTGCCATCAGTGAGCGGGCAGGGGCCACTATAGATACGCAGTATTTT. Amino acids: CAISERAGATIDTQYF.